The T cell receptor beta chain under discussion was sequenced for a study of regulatory T cells in long-lasting Graves disease. As for time point: persistent/refractory GD, antithyroid drugs over 5 years with positive TRAb. Researchers made the TCR library from RNA that was extracted from PBMCs. HTBI primers from iRepertoire and Arm-PCR of CDR3 regions yielded the TCR beta libraries. Under the authors' procedure: Spanning all samples, the identified segments comprised some 62 TRBV and some 15 TRBJ. Each CDR3 protein gets one entry after TCRdb re-called the multiplex PCR reads with MiXCR. The V and J calls were not made by the authors but by TCRdb's processing. This sample carries roughly 700,000 distinct CDR3 sequences, 25% to 30% of them seen once, and the ten largest clones take under 50%. Material: peripheral blood mononuclear cells (PBMCs), obtained when the disease was refractory, from a patient treated with antithyroid drugs. The source of this sequence is a female donor with Graves disease.

Here the CDR3 reads CASSYLTSGLSADTQYF. In nucleotides, the CDR3 is TGTGCCAGCAGTTACTTAACTAGCGGGCTCAGCGCAGATACGCAGTATTTT. The genes are TRBV12-3 or TRBV12-4 and TRBJ2-3; 9 nucleotides line up with TRBD2. Trimming cost V 4 bases and J 4 bases; bases outside gene matches: 12. CDR3 length: 17 amino acids.